The rows below give T cell receptor beta chains drawn from one sample of a study of T-cell reconstitution after alpha-beta-depleted transplantation in children. TCRdb passed the PCR reads through MiXCR, listing each CDR3 protein once. The sample has a few hundred thousand distinct CDR3 sequences; about 18% are singletons. This specimen consisted of PBMCs from the stem cell graft donor, obtained from the stem cell graft. These receptors all stem from a human donor who donated a stem cell graft to a child with acute lymphoblastic leukemia. Both conserved end residues are part of each CDR3. D genes are given only for firm matches. Clone size is not always given. Where it is, it says once, few, many or a class for expanded clones.

abundance: many; d_gene: TRBD1; j_gene: TRBJ2-1; v_gene: TRBV7-2; CDR3nt: TGTGCCAGCAGCTTAGGAGACAGGGACTACAATGAGCAGTTCTTC; CDR3aa: CASSLGDRDYNEQFF
abundance: NA; d_gene: NA; j_gene: TRBJ1-2; v_gene: TRBV20-1; CDR3nt: TGCAGTGCTAGAGTCCCAACAGCCCTCTATGGCTACACCTTC; CDR3aa: CSARVPTALYGYTF
abundance: few; d_gene: NA; j_gene: TRBJ2-1; v_gene: TRBV9; CDR3nt: TGTGCCAGCAGCGTAACGGGAGTGCGGGACAATGAGCAGTTCTTC; CDR3aa: CASSVTGVRDNEQFF
abundance: few; d_gene: NA; j_gene: TRBJ1-1; v_gene: TRBV7-9; CDR3nt: TGTGCCAGCAGCCCGGGCCCCTGGTCTAGGACTGAAGCTTTCTTT; CDR3aa: CASSPGPWSRTEAFF
abundance: NA; d_gene: TRBD2; j_gene: TRBJ2-1; v_gene: TRBV4-1; CDR3nt: TGCGCCAGCAGCCAAGATCAGACGGGTACGGGAGGGCTTGGGGATGAGCAGTTCTTC; CDR3aa: CASSQDQTGTGGLGDEQFF
abundance: NA; d_gene: NA; j_gene: TRBJ2-7; v_gene: TRBV6-5; CDR3nt: TGTGCCAGCAGTTATGGGGGGAGGTACGAGCAGTACTTC; CDR3aa: CASSYGGRYEQYF
abundance: few; d_gene: NA; j_gene: TRBJ1-5; v_gene: TRBV3-1; CDR3nt: TGTGCCAGCAGCCAACTGGGTCAGCCCCAGCATTTT; CDR3aa: CASSQLGQPQHF
abundance: NA; d_gene: NA; j_gene: TRBJ2-3; v_gene: TRBV15; CDR3nt: TGTGCCACCAGCAGAGCGGGAAAGGGATCGTTTGCGCAGTATTTT; CDR3aa: CATSRAGKGSFAQYF
abundance: NA; d_gene: NA; j_gene: TRBJ1-1; v_gene: TRBV5-1; CDR3nt: TGCGCCAGCAGCTTGGACCAGCCGAACACTGAAGCTTTCTTT; CDR3aa: CASSLDQPNTEAFF
abundance: NA; d_gene: TRBD2; j_gene: TRBJ2-2; v_gene: TRBV27; CDR3nt: TGTGCCAGCAGCCCCGGACTAGCGGGAGTTTTGGGCACCGGGGAGCTGTTTTTT; CDR3aa: CASSPGLAGVLGTGELFF
abundance: few; d_gene: TRBD2; j_gene: TRBJ2-2; v_gene: TRBV5-1; CDR3nt: TGCGCCAGCAGCTACGAGGGACTAGCCACCGGGGAGCTGTTTTTT; CDR3aa: CASSYEGLATGELFF
abundance: few; d_gene: NA; j_gene: TRBJ2-7; v_gene: TRBV9; CDR3nt: TGTGCCAGCAGCGTAGCTGGTGGAACTTCCTACGAGCAGTACTTC; CDR3aa: CASSVAGGTSYEQYF
abundance: few; d_gene: NA; j_gene: TRBJ2-2; v_gene: TRBV20-1; CDR3nt: TGCAGTGCTAGGGGGGCTTCTTGGGGCACCGGGGAGCTGTTTTTT; CDR3aa: CSARGASWGTGELFF
abundance: NA; d_gene: TRBD2; j_gene: TRBJ2-4; v_gene: TRBV27; CDR3nt: TGTGCCAGCAGTTTATCAGCGGGGCTAGGAAACATTCAGTACTTC; CDR3aa: CASSLSAGLGNIQYF
abundance: NA; d_gene: NA; j_gene: TRBJ2-4; v_gene: TRBV6-2/TRBV6-3; CDR3nt: TGTGCCAGCAGTTACCGGAGGATGGAGGTGCTGGCCAAAAACATTCAGTACTTC; CDR3aa: CASSYRRMEVLAKNIQYF
abundance: once; d_gene: NA; j_gene: TRBJ2-3; v_gene: TRBV12-3/TRBV12-4; CDR3nt: TGTGCCAGCAGTTTAGTGGGGGGGGCAGGATCTGATACGCAGTATTTT; CDR3aa: CASSLVGGAGSDTQYF
abundance: NA; d_gene: NA; j_gene: TRBJ2-1; v_gene: TRBV20-1; CDR3nt: TGCAGTGCTAGAAGGGGATTAAGCTACAATGAGCAGTTCTTC; CDR3aa: CSARRGLSYNEQFF
abundance: few; d_gene: NA; j_gene: TRBJ1-2; v_gene: TRBV12-3/TRBV12-4; CDR3nt: TGTGCCAGCAGTTTTGGGGGTGATGTTAGGGGCTACACCTTC; CDR3aa: CASSFGGDVRGYTF
abundance: few; d_gene: NA; j_gene: TRBJ1-5; v_gene: TRBV5-1; CDR3nt: TGCGCCAGCAGCTTTGATGGCTATAGCAATCAGCCCCAGCATTTT; CDR3aa: CASSFDGYSNQPQHF
abundance: NA; d_gene: NA; j_gene: TRBJ2-5; v_gene: TRBV4-1; CDR3nt: TGCGCCAGCAGCCAAGAGGCGGGCCGCCAAGAGACCCAGTACTTC; CDR3aa: CASSQEAGRQETQYF
abundance: NA; d_gene: NA; j_gene: TRBJ2-1; v_gene: TRBV9; CDR3nt: TGTGCCAGCAGCGTAACGGGAGTGAGCTACAATGAGCAGTTCTTC; CDR3aa: CASSVTGVSYNEQFF
abundance: few; d_gene: NA; j_gene: TRBJ2-1; v_gene: TRBV18; CDR3nt: TGTGCCAGCTCACCCCAAGCACGGGACAAGCAGTTCTTC; CDR3aa: CASSPQARDKQFF
abundance: few; d_gene: TRBD2; j_gene: TRBJ2-1; v_gene: TRBV27; CDR3nt: TGTGCCAGCAGTTTAGGGCGGACTAGCGGGACCTACAATGAGCAGTTCTTC; CDR3aa: CASSLGRTSGTYNEQFF
abundance: NA; d_gene: TRBD1; j_gene: TRBJ2-1; v_gene: TRBV27; CDR3nt: TGTGCCAGCAGTACGGACAGGACGTCCTACAATGAGCAGTTCTTC; CDR3aa: CASSTDRTSYNEQFF
abundance: few; d_gene: NA; j_gene: TRBJ2-1; v_gene: TRBV24-1; CDR3nt: TGTGCCACCAGTGCACCAAACTACAATGAGCAGTTCTTC; CDR3aa: CATSAPNYNEQFF
abundance: few; d_gene: TRBD1; j_gene: TRBJ1-4; v_gene: TRBV7-8; CDR3nt: TGTGCCAGCAGCTTACATCCGGGACAGGGTGAAAAACTGTTTTTT; CDR3aa: CASSLHPGQGEKLFF
abundance: NA; d_gene: TRBD1; j_gene: TRBJ1-5; v_gene: TRBV5-5; CDR3nt: TGTGCCAGCAGCTTATACGGACAGGGAAATCAGCCCCAGCATTTT; CDR3aa: CASSLYGQGNQPQHF
abundance: few; d_gene: TRBD1; j_gene: TRBJ1-1; v_gene: TRBV19; CDR3nt: TGTGCCAGTAGTCTCGGGACAGAGGGGAACACTGAAGCTTTCTTT; CDR3aa: CASSLGTEGNTEAFF
abundance: few; d_gene: TRBD1; j_gene: TRBJ2-1; v_gene: TRBV30; CDR3nt: TGTGCCTGGGGCACTACAGGGGGCACATACAATGAGCAGTTCTTC; CDR3aa: CAWGTTGGTYNEQFF
abundance: NA; d_gene: NA; j_gene: TRBJ2-7; v_gene: TRBV7-9; CDR3nt: TGTGCCAGCACCAACGGAATTTACGAGCAGTACTTC; CDR3aa: CASTNGIYEQYF
abundance: many; d_gene: NA; j_gene: TRBJ2-7; v_gene: TRBV3-1; CDR3nt: TGTGCCAGCAGCCAAGCCTACGAGCAGTACTTC; CDR3aa: CASSQAYEQYF
abundance: few; d_gene: NA; j_gene: TRBJ1-5; v_gene: TRBV7-2; CDR3nt: TGTGCCAGCAGCTTTGACAGAAATCAGCCCCAGCATTTT; CDR3aa: CASSFDRNQPQHF
abundance: few; d_gene: TRBD1; j_gene: TRBJ1-1; v_gene: TRBV5-1; CDR3nt: TGCGCCAGCAGCCCGGACAGGGGGGCCGTAGGAGCTTTCTTT; CDR3aa: CASSPDRGAVGAFF
abundance: few; d_gene: TRBD1; j_gene: TRBJ1-2; v_gene: TRBV20-1; CDR3nt: TGCAGTGCCAGGGGGCCTAACTATGGCTACACCTTC; CDR3aa: CSARGPNYGYTF